The 22 T cell receptor beta chains given below trace back to one sample, sequenced in a study of spatial heterogeneity in lung cancer (dated 2019 in TCRdb). What the time point label conveys for this sample: sample taken at primary tumor resection. Without any cell sorting, TCR sequencing was performed on whole RNA extracted either from tumor and nontumor lung tissue or from cryopreserved PBMC samples. The receptor library was made with 5' RACE. The sample was run on a NextSeq 500. The raw public reads went through TCRdb reprocessing: fastp at Q25, MiXCR clone calling, in-frame beta chains kept. Every CDR3 protein is listed once, alongside the most common genes and DNA of its rows. For this sample there are approximately 11,000 distinct CDR3 sequences; around 6.5% appear just once. The ten largest clones add up to 25% to 35% of the sample. Sequenced material: PBMCs, taken at surgery. The receptor source for this set is a male donor with early-stage non-small cell lung cancer.

This clonotype is judged medium-sized. This beta chain slipped into a library made for alpha chains as a stray read, so its size is not meaningful. CDR3 sequence: CASSLAWVLAGVTDTQYF. For the CDR3, the DNA is TGTGCCAGCAGTCTCGCCTGGGTACTAGCGGGGGTTACAGATACGCAGTATTTT. The chain recombines TRBV6-2 or TRBV6-3 with TRBJ2-3; 11 nucleotides align to TRBD2. The J segment lost 3 bases and the V segment lost 5 bases, leaving 13 bases of the junction unmatched. CDR3 length: 18 amino acids. Germline V gene data show CDR1 as MNHEY and CDR2 as SVGEGT.

This clonotype was found many times. As an off-target read in a library built for alpha chains, this beta chain has a frequency of little significance. The gene calls are TRBV6-6 and TRBJ2-3; D is ambiguous. The V and J ends lost 8 bases and 6 bases respectively, with 12 bases between them. The germline V gene has CDR1 MNHNY and CDR2 SVGAGI (reference sequence). The CDR3 covers 12 residues. CDR3 DNA sequence: TGTGCCAGCGGCGGCCGGGCCGATACGCAGTATTTT. It encodes CASGGRADTQYF.

At least ten counts were recorded for this clonotype. For a library built for alpha chains, this beta chain is a stray read; little rests on its size. This chain joins TRBV5-1 and TRBJ2-2; 8 positions agree with TRBD1. Germline-derived CDR1 and CDR2 are SGHRS and YFSETQ. There are 15 residues in the CDR3. The trim removed 4 bases at V and 3 bases at J, leaving 5 bases unmatched. This chain's CDR3 is CASSDRGDDTGELFF. The CDR3 coding sequence is TGCGCCAGCAGCGACAGGGGAGACGACACCGGGGAGCTGTTTTTT.

With regard to this clonotype: With the library built for alpha chains, this beta chain is off target and its frequency is not meaningful. The chain recombines TRBV7-9 with TRBJ1-1, with 9 bases matching TRBD1. CDR1 and CDR2 (germline): SEHNR, FQNEAQ (reference sequence). This CDR3 has 14 residues. The ends lost 4 bases at V and 1 base at J; junction bases unmatched: 1. The chain's CDR3 is CASSWGQGNTEAFF. The CDR3 coding sequence is TGTGCCAGCAGCTGGGGACAGGGGAACACTGAAGCTTTCTTT.

A word on this clonotype: With the library built for alpha chains, this beta chain is off target and its frequency is not meaningful. This chain uses TRBV5-1 with TRBJ2-5; D gene unclear. V lost 4 bases, J lost 5 bases, and 9 bases lay in between. The CDR3 extends over 12 amino acids. Germline CDR1 is SGHRS and CDR2 is YFSETQ. The CDR3 DNA reads as TGCGCCAGCAGCCGAGAGGTGGAGACCCAGTACTTC. Protein sequence: CASSREVETQYF.

By sample share, this clonotype is medium-sized. This beta chain is off target for a library built for alpha chains, so its abundance means little. The V call is TRBV3-1, the J call TRBJ2-7; 9 bases fit TRBD2. V shed 0 bases, J shed 7 bases, and the junction held 10 bases outside the gene matches. This CDR3 has 16 amino acids. Germline CDR1 LGHDT, CDR2 YNNKEL (reference sequence). CDR3 region: CASSQDALAGMGEQYF. The DNA for the CDR3 is TGTGCCAGCAGCCAAGATGCCCTAGCGGGAATGGGTGAGCAGTACTTC.

Comments on this clonotype: This beta chain was picked up by a library intended for alpha chains and is off target, so its count carries little meaning. The chain links TRBV7-9 to TRBJ2-5; D unresolved. The CDR3 is 13 amino acids. V was trimmed by 5 bases and J by 4 bases, leaving 11 bases between them. Germline V gene lookup returns CDR1 SEHNR and CDR2 FQNEAQ (reference sequence). The CDR3 DNA follows: TGTGCCAGCAGCCTGATGGGTCCAGAGACCCAGTACTTC. Amino acid sequence: CASSLMGPETQYF.

Concerning this clonotype itself: This beta chain is an unintended read in a library built for alpha chains; its size means little. The CDR3 region has the DNA TGTGCCAGCAGCCCCAACGGACTAGCTAGCACAGATACGCAGTATTTT. Amino acid sequence: CASSPNGLASTDTQYF. This chain connects TRBV7-2 to TRBJ2-3; 8 bases are a match to TRBD2. The germline V gene encodes CDR1 SGHTA and CDR2 FQGNSA. Trimming took 5 bases from V and 0 from J; bases not matched to a gene: 7. The CDR3 is made up of 16 amino acids.

This clonotype was seen repeatedly, ten times or more. This beta chain slipped into a library made for alpha chains as a stray read, so its size is not meaningful. This CDR3 is CSASGGRNRELFF. Written as DNA, the CDR3 is TGCAGTGCTAGTGGCGGGAGGAATAGGGAGCTGTTTTTT. The rearrangement uses TRBV20-1 and TRBJ2-2; TRBD2 aligns across 8 bases. J lost 9 bases, V lost 3 bases, and 6 bases had no gene match. CDR3 size: 13 residues. The germline V gene has CDR1 DFQATT and CDR2 SNEGSKA (reference sequence).

In this sample, this clonotype turned up many times. Since it is a stray read in a library aimed at alpha chains, this beta chain has a size that is not meaningful. The rearrangement uses TRBV18 and TRBJ2-5, with 11 bases fitting TRBD2. V lost 0 bases and J lost 4; bases outside the gene matches: 4. Germline V gives CDR1 KGHSH, CDR2 LQKENI. The length of the CDR3 is 16 residues. Here the CDR3 reads CASSPPALAGGETQYF. The CDR3 coding sequence is TGTGCCAGCTCACCACCGGCGCTAGCGGGAGGAGAGACCCAGTACTTC. Supplemented by reference TRBV18 and TRBJ2-5, the full variable domain reads NAGVMQNPRHLVRRRGQEARLRCSPMKGHSHVYWYRQLPEEGLKFMVYLQKENIIDESGMPKERFSAEFPKEGPSILRIQQVVRGDSAAYFCASSPPALAGGETQYFGPGTRLLVL.

This clonotype has ten or more counts. A library made for alpha chains picked up this beta chain off target, so its size means little. The V call is TRBV11-2, the J call TRBJ2-7; a weak D match, TRBD2 (6 bases). Germline loops: CDR1 SGHAT, CDR2 FQNNGV. The CDR3 length is 16 residues. V was trimmed by 0 bases and J by 2 bases, leaving 14 bases between them. The CDR3 DNA is TGTGCCAGCAGCTTAGAAGGGGCAGGACTAACCTACGAGCAGTACTTC. Amino acid sequence: CASSLEGAGLTYEQYF.

Notes on this clonotype: Being off target in a library aimed at alpha chains, this beta chain has a size of little meaning. This rearrangement joins TRBV7-9 to TRBJ1-1; D is uncertain. CDR3 length equals 15 residues. Germline V gene lookup returns CDR1 SEHNR and CDR2 FQNEAQ (reference sequence). V was pared by 1 base and J by 0 bases, with 9 bases between. The DNA of the CDR3 is TGTGCCAGCAGCTTAGGTGCTCTCATGAACACTGAAGCTTTCTTT. It translates to CASSLGALMNTEAFF.

A word on this clonotype: Since it is a stray read in a library aimed at alpha chains, this beta chain has a size that is not meaningful. The chain carries TRBV6-1 and TRBJ2-1; 10 nucleotides line up with TRBD1. V dropped 4 bases and J dropped 4; count of bases not matched to a gene: 7. Germline CDR1 reads MNHNS; CDR2 reads SASEGT. This CDR3 is built from 16 residues. CDR3 residues: CASSAWTGGAYNEQFF. Written as DNA, the CDR3 is TGTGCCAGCAGTGCTTGGACAGGGGGGGCATACAATGAGCAGTTCTTC.

Note on this clonotype: This beta chain came through as a stray read in a library set up for alpha chains, and its size says little. This chain connects TRBV11-3 to TRBJ2-1, with TRBD2 identical over 7 bases. Germline trimming cut 4 bases from V and 1 base from J; bases unmatched to any gene: 1. The germline CDR1 and CDR2 sequences are SGHNT and YENEEA. This CDR3 contains 14 residues. The CDR3 DNA reads TGTGCCAGCAGCTGGGGGGGGTCCTACAATGAGCAGTTCTTC. Translating gives CASSWGGSYNEQFF.

This clonotype was seen repeatedly, ten times or more. Found in a library prepared for alpha chains, this beta chain is an off-target read, and its abundance has little meaning. Written as DNA, the CDR3 is TGTGCCAGCTCACCACCAACGGTACTGAATGAGCAGTTCTTC. It yields the protein CASSPPTVLNEQFF. V is TRBV18 and J is TRBJ2-1, with no clear D. From germline, CDR1 is KGHSH and CDR2 LQKENI. The CDR3 is 14 amino acids. The ends were cut back, 0 bases at V and 7 bases at J, with 10 bases in the middle. The whole variable domain, filled in from reference TRBV18 and TRBJ2-1, reads NAGVMQNPRHLVRRRGQEARLRCSPMKGHSHVYWYRQLPEEGLKFMVYLQKENIIDESGMPKERFSAEFPKEGPSILRIQQVVRGDSAAYFCASSPPTVLNEQFFGPGTRLTVL.

Points on this clonotype: The library was prepared for alpha chains; this beta chain is a stray read, so its frequency means little. V and J are TRBV5-1 and TRBJ1-1, with a tentative D call TRBD1 (5 bases). The V gene's germline CDR1 is SGHRS and CDR2 YFSETQ. V was shortened by 0 bases and J by 6 bases, with 15 bases between the two germline ends. The CDR3 has 15 amino acids. CDR3 coding DNA: TGCGCCAGCAGCTTGGGGGACCTCCGAAAGGCTGAAGCTTTCTTT. Translating gives CASSLGDLRKAEAFF.

As concerns this clonotype: The library was prepared for alpha chains; this beta chain is a stray read, so its frequency means little. The rearrangement joins TRBV10-2 to TRBJ1-6; D call uncertain. Germline V gene lookup returns CDR1 WSHSY and CDR2 SAAADI. The CDR3 sequence is 14 residues long. Trimming removed 2 bases at V and 10 bases at J, with 12 bases between. The CDR3 reads CASSEEGVGSPLHF. CDR3 nucleotide sequence: TGCGCCAGCAGTGAGGAGGGAGTAGGGTCACCCCTCCACTTT.

This clonotype is judged medium-sized. As an off-target read in a library built for alpha chains, this beta chain has a frequency of little significance. V gene TRBV5-1 combines with J gene TRBJ1-4; no clear D gene. Germline CDR1 SGHRS, CDR2 YFSETQ. V lost 0 bases and J lost 4, with 7 bases in between. This CDR3 spans 14 amino acids. This CDR3 is CASSLGGVNEKLFF. The CDR3 coding sequence is TGCGCCAGCAGCTTGGGGGGAGTTAATGAAAAACTGTTTTTT.

With regard to this clonotype: Since the library was made to target alpha chains, this beta chain is a stray read and its abundance is not meaningful. The V and J genes are TRBV5-1 and TRBJ2-3; 8 nucleotides align to TRBD2. With V trimmed by 4 bases and J by 2 bases, 6 bases remained unmatched. CDR1 is SGHRS and CDR2 is YFSETQ in the germline V gene. This CDR3 contains 15 residues. The CDR3 loop reads CASSILAAFTDTQYF. CDR3 nucleotides: TGCGCCAGCAGCATACTAGCGGCGTTCACAGATACGCAGTATTTT. The whole variable domain, filled in from reference TRBV5-1 and TRBJ2-3, reads KAGVTQTPRYLIKTRGQQVTLSCSPISGHRSVSWYQQTPGQGLQFLFEYFSETQRNKGNFPGRFSGRQFSNSRSEMNVSTLELGDSALYLCASSILAAFTDTQYFGPGTRLTVL.

Points on this clonotype: A library made for alpha chains picked up this beta chain off target, so its size means little. CDR3 nucleotides: TGTGCCAGCTCGCCCCTACTAGCGGCCACCTACGAGCAGTACTTC. This codes for CASSPLLAATYEQYF. The chain carries TRBV18 and TRBJ2-7; 8 bases agree with TRBD2. The V gene end was trimmed by 6 bases and the J gene end by 2 bases; junction bases not matched to a gene: 9. Germline V gives CDR1 KGHSH, CDR2 LQKENI. There are 15 residues in the CDR3.

This clonotype counts as medium-sized (0.01 to 0.1%). This beta chain came through as a stray read in a library set up for alpha chains, and its size says little. The rearrangement uses TRBV15 and TRBJ1-6; D remains unclear. This CDR3 contains 15 residues. The V gene lost 0 bases and the J gene lost 11 bases, with 14 bases spanning the gap. The germline V gene has CDR1 LNHNV and CDR2 YYDKDF (reference sequence). The CDR3 region has the DNA TGTGCCACCAGCAGAGATCTCGACTCGGCGGCACCCCTCCACTTT. Protein product: CATSRDLDSAAPLHF.

This clonotype was counted many times. This beta chain was picked up by a library intended for alpha chains and is off target, so its count carries little meaning. V and J are TRBV19 and TRBJ2-5; TRBD2 might be the D (6 bases). Germline V gene data show CDR1 as LNHDA and CDR2 as SQIVND (reference sequence). The CDR3 extends over 14 amino acids. The V end was cut by 6 bases, the J end by 8 bases, with 19 bases between. In DNA form, the CDR3 reads TGTGCCAGTAGCTCTCCGGGACTGGGCACCACCCAGTACTTC. Amino acids: CASSSPGLGTTQYF. Full variable domain (remainder filled in from reference TRBV19 and TRBJ2-5): DGGITQSPKYLFRKEGQNVTLSCEQNLNHDAMYWYRQDPGQGLRLIYYSQIVNDFQKGDIAEGYSVSREKKESFPLTVTSAQKNPTAFYLCASSSPGLGTTQYFGPGTRLLVL.